These T cell receptor beta chains were read from a single sample in a study of control samples from healthy donors and cancer patients. Sequencing used immunoSEQ multiplex PCR; TCRdb keeps in-frame clones, though not all of them. The sample lists about 140,000 clones; approximately 94% were seen once. The sequencing input was blood. The receptors were gathered from a man aged 35 to 55 in good health. Each CDR3 is given without its conserved first and last residue. D genes are given only for firm matches. A row's size may be missing; if present it is once, few, many or a size class.

ASKLGVEQY | TRBV27 | - | -
ASSSGLERHNEQF | TRBV7-2 | - | TRBD2
ASSYSGGGYDEKLF | TRBV6-5 | once | -
ASSLGATRGFWETQY | TRBV11-2 | - | -
ATSATRDPRLGDTQY | TRBV24-1 | - | -
ASSRRGQGQGYEQY | TRBV27 | - | TRBD1
AGSLGRVTGELF | TRBV11-3 | - | -
ASRKVDTQY | TRBV7-2 | - | -
ASGQERRTEAF | TRBV6-5 | - | TRBD1
ASSPEVTGGNYGYT | TRBV4-1 | - | TRBD1
ASSLGGRSYNEQF | TRBV13 | - | -
ASSLQGQGADTIY | TRBV4-2 | - | TRBD1
ASSLTPTSIEAF | TRBV5-5 | - | -
ASSESGGQYNEQF | TRBV10-1 | - | -
ASSARPRSGDGNTGELF | TRBV6-1 | - | TRBD2
ASSLGTANTGELF | TRBV7-3 | - | TRBD1
ASSPTGAPSYNEQF | TRBV11-2 | - | TRBD1
ASSQETITGSEKLF | TRBV4-2 | - | -
ASARVSPGNTIY | TRBV28 | - | -
AIQPYRGDNTEAF | TRBV19 | - | TRBD1
ASSLPGTAFYEQY | TRBV7-9 | - | TRBD1
ASRAPPAGQGIEYGYT | TRBV10-1 | once | TRBD1
ASSFFLSLRGSLNTGELF | TRBV28 | - | TRBD2
ASSQDPTSPGVYGYT | TRBV4-1 | - | -
ASSQDWGDMNTEAF | TRBV4-2 | - | -
ASSLRQVTNNEQF | TRBV4-2 | - | -
ASSFTWPQH | TRBV21-1 | once | -
ASSLQGVESQPQH | TRBV5-1 | - | TRBD1
ASSYPDRKGGNTIY | TRBV6-5 | - | -
ASSAKGSGRNNEQF | TRBV2 | - | TRBD2
ASSQVGTGLSTEAF | TRBV4-3 | - | TRBD1
ASSYGTEYGYT | TRBV6-5 | once | TRBD1
ASSPFTRSGYT | TRBV3-1/TRBV3-2 | - | -
ASSPGLAGGPYGTQY | TRBV5-4 | - | TRBD2
ASSLGFSEQF | TRBV7-9 | - | -
ASSLKSDRQPQH | TRBV27 | - | -
ASSPGGNQPQH | TRBV9 | - | -
ASSLPGDPSGNTIY | TRBV28 | - | -
ASSSFRKNYGYT | TRBV27 | - | -
ASSYRQGYQPQH | TRBV6-5 | - | -
ASRGRVPLHSYNEQF | TRBV10-2 | - | TRBD2
ASSVEAGRTDTQY | TRBV9 | - | TRBD2
ASSEGRENQETQY | TRBV9 | - | -
ASSQVGRDRFNEQF | TRBV4-1 | - | TRBD2
ASSWGEGIAEAF | TRBV5-8 | - | -
ASSSEVMGVVSGELF | TRBV11-3 | - | -
ASSLVLGQGIGEQF | TRBV7-2 | - | TRBD1
ASSFGGGSYNEQF | TRBV5-4 | - | -
ASSLTPTDTQY | TRBV7-3 | - | -
ASSVEVVGGNTIY | TRBV9 | - | -
ASSVTKGAGMSSYNEQF | TRBV9 | - | -
ASSPSGGVAYEQY | TRBV7-2 | - | TRBD2
ASSQFGQETQY | TRBV4-2 | - | -
SVVEAGTSTDTQY | TRBV29-1 | - | -
ASSYDRWGNTEAF | TRBV6-5 | - | -
ASSPRGGNSYEQY | TRBV14 | - | TRBD1
ASSTTGVFSLSGNTIY | TRBV28 | - | TRBD1